The clone carrying this T cell receptor (beta chain) was seen ten or more times. Its antigen is still unknown. From blood, roughly 240-550 ng of genomic DNA served as TRB template. Germline V CDR1 and CDR2: LNHDA, SQIVND (reference sequence). V was cut by 6 bases and J by 5 bases, with 22 bases left in between. The CDR3 loop spans 16 amino acids. This sample was taken from a study of T and B cells in COVID-19 patients. Study details: Peripheral blood came from COVID-19 patients with active infection or after recovery. Active-infection patients were older, median 67 years, than recovered patients, median roughly 37 years. Notes on the study in general: There were 2,000 to 3,000 TCR clusters exclusive to the recovered cohort, a few dozen with low generation probability. CD4+, regulatory T cell, CD8+ and sorted SARS-CoV-2-responsive or tetramer+ T cells were not yet sequenced.

BIOMED2 TRB-A/B primer pools were used in multiplex TRB PCR. From the multiplex PCR reads, TCRdb called clonotypes with MiXCR, one entry per CDR3 protein. The table lists more than 9,000 distinct CDR3 sequences, around 30% of them singletons, with approximately 30% in the top ten. The V call is TRBV19, the J call TRBJ2-5; TRBD1 or TRBD2 may be the D gene (5 bases each). The receptor comes from a human donor who had recovered from COVID-19. Specimen: blood. The CDR3 bases are TGTGCCAGTAGCCTCCTTGGGGCCGGGGTCCGGGAGACCCAGTACTTC. This codes for CASSLLGAGVRETQYF.